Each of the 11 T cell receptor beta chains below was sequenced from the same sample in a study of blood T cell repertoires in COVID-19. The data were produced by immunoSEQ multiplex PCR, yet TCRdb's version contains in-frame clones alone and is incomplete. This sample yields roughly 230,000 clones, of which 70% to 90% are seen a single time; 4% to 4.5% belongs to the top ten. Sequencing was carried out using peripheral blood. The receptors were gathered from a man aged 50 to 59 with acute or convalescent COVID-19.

CDR3 residues: CASSLGLAGLKSWETQYF. The CDR3 DNA follows: TGCGCCAGCAGCCTAGGACTAGCGGGCCTGAAATCCTGGGAGACCCAGTACTTC. The V and J genes are TRBV5-1 and TRBJ2-5; 11 nucleotides line up with TRBD2. After removal of 4 bases from V and 5 bases from J, the junction contained 16 bases not matched to a gene. CDR3 length: 18 amino acids. Germline V lookup: CDR1 SGHRS, CDR2 YFSETQ.

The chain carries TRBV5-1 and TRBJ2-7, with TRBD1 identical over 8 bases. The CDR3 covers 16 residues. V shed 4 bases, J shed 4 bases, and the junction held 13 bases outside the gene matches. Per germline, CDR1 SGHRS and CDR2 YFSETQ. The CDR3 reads CASSLNSGTGAYEQYF. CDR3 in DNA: TGCGCCAGCAGCCTTAACTCCGGGACAGGCGCGTACGAGCAGTACTTC. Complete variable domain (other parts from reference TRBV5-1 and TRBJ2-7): KAGVTQTPRYLIKTRGQQVTLSCSPISGHRSVSWYQQTPGQGLQFLFEYFSETQRNKGNFPGRFSGRQFSNSRSEMNVSTLELGDSALYLCASSLNSGTGAYEQYFGPGTRLTVT.

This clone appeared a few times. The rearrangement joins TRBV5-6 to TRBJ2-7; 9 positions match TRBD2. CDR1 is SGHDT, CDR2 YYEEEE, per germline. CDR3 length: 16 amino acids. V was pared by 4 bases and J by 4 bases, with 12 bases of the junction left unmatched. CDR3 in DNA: TGTGCCAGCAGCATTTGGGAGCTAGCGGGATCATACGAGCAGTACTTC. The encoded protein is CASSIWELAGSYEQYF.

The CDR3 nucleotides are TGTGCCAGTAGCCTAGGGGCAGAATCCTCCTATAATTCACCCCTCCACTTT. Translation: CASSLGAESSYNSPLHF. The V gene is TRBV19, the J gene TRBJ1-6, with D possibly being TRBD1 (5 bases). Germline values: CDR1 LNHDA, CDR2 SQIVND (reference sequence). The length of the CDR3 is 17 residues. The V gene lost 6 bases and the J gene lost 0 bases, with 15 bases spanning the gap.

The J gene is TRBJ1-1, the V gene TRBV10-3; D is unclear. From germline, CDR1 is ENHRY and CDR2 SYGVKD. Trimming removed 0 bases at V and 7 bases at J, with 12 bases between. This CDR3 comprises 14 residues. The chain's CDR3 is CAISESWPRHEAFF. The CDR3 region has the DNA TGTGCCATCAGTGAGTCGTGGCCCCGACATGAAGCTTTCTTT.

The CDR3 sequence: CASRLTGGNEKLFF. CDR3 nucleotide sequence: TGTGCCAGCAGGCTCACAGGGGGAAATGAAAAACTGTTTTTT. V is TRBV6-5 and J is TRBJ1-4; TRBD1 matches at 8 bases. V gave up 6 bases and J gave up 5 bases; unmatched junction bases: 5. Germline assignment: CDR1 MNHEY and CDR2 SVGAGI. The CDR3 extends over 14 amino acids.

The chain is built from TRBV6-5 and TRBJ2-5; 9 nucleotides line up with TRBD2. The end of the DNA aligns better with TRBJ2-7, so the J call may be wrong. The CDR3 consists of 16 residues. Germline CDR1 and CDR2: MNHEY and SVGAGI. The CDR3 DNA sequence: TGTGCCAGCAGTTATCCCACTCATAGCGGGAGCTACGAGCAGTACTTC. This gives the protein CASSYPTHSGSYEQYF.

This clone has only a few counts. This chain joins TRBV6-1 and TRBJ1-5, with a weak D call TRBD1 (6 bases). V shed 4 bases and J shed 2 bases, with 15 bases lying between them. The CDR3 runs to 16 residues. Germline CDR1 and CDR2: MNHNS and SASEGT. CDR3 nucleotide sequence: TGTGCCAGCAGTGCCGAAGGGGGATCTGGCAATCAGCCCCAGCATTTT. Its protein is CASSAEGGSGNQPQHF.

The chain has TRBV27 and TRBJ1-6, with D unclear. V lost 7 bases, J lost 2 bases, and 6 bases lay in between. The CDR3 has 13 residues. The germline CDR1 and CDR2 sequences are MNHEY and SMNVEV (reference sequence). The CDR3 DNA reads TGTGCCAGCATAGAGACCTATAATTCACCCCTCCACTTT. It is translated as CASIETYNSPLHF.

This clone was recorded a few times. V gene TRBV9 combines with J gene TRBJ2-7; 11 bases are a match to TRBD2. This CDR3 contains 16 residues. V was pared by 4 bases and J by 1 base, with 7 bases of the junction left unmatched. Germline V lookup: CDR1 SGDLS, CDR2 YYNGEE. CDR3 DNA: TGTGCCAGCAGCTTAACCGGGACTAGCGGTTCCTACGAGCAGTACTTC. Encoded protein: CASSLTGTSGSYEQYF.

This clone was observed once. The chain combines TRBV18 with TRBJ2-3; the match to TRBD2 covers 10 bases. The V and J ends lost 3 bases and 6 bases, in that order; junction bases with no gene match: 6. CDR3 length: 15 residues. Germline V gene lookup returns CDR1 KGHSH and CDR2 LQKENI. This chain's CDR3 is CASSPRIAGGDTQYF. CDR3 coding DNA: TGTGCCAGCTCACCGAGGATAGCGGGAGGCGATACGCAGTATTTT.